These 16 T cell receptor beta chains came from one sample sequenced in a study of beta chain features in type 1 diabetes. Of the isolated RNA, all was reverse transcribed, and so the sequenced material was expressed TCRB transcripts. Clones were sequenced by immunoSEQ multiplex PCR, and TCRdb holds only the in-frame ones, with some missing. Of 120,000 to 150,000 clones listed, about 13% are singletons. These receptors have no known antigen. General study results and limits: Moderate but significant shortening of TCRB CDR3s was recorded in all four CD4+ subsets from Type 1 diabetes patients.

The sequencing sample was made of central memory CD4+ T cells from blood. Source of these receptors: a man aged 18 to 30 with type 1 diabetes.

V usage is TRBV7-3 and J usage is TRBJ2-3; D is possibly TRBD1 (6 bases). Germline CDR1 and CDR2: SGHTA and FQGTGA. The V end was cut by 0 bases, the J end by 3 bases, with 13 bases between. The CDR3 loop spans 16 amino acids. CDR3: CASSLTGGRVTDTQYF. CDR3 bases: TGTGCCAGCAGCTTAACAGGGGGTAGAGTTACAGATACGCAGTATTTT.

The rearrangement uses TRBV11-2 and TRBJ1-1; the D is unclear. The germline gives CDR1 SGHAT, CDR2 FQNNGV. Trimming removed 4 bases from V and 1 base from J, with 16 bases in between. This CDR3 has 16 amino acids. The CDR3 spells CASSSRTGRWNTEAFF. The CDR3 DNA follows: TGTGCCAGCAGCTCCAGAACTGGACGGTGGAACACTGAAGCTTTCTTT.

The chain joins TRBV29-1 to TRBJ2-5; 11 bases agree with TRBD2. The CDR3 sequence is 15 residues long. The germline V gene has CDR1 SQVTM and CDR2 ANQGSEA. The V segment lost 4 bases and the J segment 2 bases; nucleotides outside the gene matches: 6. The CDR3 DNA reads TGCAGCGTTGGCATAGCGGGGGGGCCTCAAGAGACCCAGTACTTC. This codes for CSVGIAGGPQETQYF.

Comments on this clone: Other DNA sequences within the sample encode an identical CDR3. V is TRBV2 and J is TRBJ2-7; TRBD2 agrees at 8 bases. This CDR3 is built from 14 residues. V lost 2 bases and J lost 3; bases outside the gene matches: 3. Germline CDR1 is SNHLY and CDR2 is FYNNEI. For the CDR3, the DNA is TGTGCCAGCAGTGAAAGGAGCGGGAGCTACGAGCAGTACTTC. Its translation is CASSERSGSYEQYF. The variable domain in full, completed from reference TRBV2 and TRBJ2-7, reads EPEVTQTPSHQVTQMGQEVILRCVPISNHLYFYWYRQILGQKVEFLVSFYNNEISEKSEIFDDQFSVERPDGSNFTLKIRSTKLEDSAMYFCASSERSGSYEQYFGPGTRLTVT.

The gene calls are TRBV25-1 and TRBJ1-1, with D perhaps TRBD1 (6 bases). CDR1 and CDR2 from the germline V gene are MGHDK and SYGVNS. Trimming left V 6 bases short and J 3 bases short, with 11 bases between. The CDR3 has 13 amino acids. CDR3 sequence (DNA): TGTGCCAGCAGGAGGGGGGGTTACACTGAAGCTTTCTTT. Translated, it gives CASRRGGYTEAFF.

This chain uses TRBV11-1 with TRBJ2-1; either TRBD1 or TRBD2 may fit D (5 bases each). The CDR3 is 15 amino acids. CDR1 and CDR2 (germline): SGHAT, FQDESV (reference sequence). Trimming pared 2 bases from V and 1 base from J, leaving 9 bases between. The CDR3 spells CASSLLWGSYNEQFF. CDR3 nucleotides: TGTGCCAGCAGCTTACTGTGGGGGTCCTACAATGAGCAGTTCTTC.

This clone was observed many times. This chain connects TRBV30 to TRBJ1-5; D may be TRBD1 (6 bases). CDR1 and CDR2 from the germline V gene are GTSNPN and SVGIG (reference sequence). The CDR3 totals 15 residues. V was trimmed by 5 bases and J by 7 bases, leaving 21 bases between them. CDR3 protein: CAWALGGAAGQPQHF. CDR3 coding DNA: TGTGCCTGGGCCCTCGGGGGGGCTGCAGGACAGCCCCAGCATTTT.

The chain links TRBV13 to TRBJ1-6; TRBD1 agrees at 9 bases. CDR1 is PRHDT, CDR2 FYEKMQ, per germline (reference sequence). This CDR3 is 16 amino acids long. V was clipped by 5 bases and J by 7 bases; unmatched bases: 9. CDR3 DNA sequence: TGTGCCAGCAGCGGTCCGGGACAGGGAGGGAATTCACCCCTCCACTTT. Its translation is CASSGPGQGGNSPLHF.

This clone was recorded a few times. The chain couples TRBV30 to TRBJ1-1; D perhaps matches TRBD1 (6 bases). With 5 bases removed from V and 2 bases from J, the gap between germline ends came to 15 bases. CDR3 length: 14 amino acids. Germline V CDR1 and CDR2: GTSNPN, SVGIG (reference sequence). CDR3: CAWAESDRNTEAFF. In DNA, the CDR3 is TGTGCCTGGGCTGAATCGGACAGAAACACTGAAGCTTTCTTT.

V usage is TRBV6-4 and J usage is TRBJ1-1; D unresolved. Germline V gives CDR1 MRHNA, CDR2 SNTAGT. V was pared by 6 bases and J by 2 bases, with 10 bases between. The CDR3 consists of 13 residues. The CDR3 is CASSNIVNTEAFF. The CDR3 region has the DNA TGTGCCAGCAGCAACATCGTAAACACTGAAGCTTTCTTT.

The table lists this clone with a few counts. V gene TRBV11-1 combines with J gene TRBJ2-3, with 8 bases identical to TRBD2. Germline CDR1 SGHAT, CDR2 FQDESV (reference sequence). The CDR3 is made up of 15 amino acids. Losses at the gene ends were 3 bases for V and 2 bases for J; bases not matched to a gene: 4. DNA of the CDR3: TGTGCCAGCAGCTTTAAGCGGGGGTACACAGATACGCAGTATTTT. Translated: CASSFKRGYTDTQYF.

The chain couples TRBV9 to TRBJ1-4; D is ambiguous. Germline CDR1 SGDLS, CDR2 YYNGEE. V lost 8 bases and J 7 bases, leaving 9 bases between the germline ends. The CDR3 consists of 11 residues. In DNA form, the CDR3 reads TGTGCCAGTGGCGGAGGTGAAAAACTGTTTTTT. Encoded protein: CASGGGEKLFF. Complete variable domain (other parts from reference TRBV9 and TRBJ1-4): DSGVTQTPKHLITATGQRVTLRCSPRSGDLSVYWYQQSLDQGLQFLIQYYNGEERAKGNILERFSAQQFPDLHSELNLSSLELGDSALYFCASGGGEKLFFGSGTQLSVL.

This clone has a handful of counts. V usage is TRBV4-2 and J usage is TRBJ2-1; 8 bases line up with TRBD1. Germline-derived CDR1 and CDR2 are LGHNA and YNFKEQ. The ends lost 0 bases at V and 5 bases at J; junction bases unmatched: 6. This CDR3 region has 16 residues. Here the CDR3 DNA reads TGTGCCAGCAGCCAAGATAGGACAGGGTCTAACAATGAGCAGTTCTTC. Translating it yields CASSQDRTGSNNEQFF.

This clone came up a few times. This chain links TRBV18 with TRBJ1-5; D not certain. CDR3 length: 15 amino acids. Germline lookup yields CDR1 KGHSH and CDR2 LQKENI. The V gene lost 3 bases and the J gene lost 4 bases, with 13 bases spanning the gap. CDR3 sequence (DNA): TGTGCCAGCTCACCCAGCGCAGGCGCTAATCAGCCCCAGCATTTT. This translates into CASSPSAGANQPQHF.

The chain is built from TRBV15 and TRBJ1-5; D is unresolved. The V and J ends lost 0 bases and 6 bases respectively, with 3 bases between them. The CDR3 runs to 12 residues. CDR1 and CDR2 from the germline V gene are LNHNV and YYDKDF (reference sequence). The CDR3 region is CATSRDFQPQHF. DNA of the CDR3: TGTGCCACCAGCAGAGATTTTCAGCCCCAGCATTTT.

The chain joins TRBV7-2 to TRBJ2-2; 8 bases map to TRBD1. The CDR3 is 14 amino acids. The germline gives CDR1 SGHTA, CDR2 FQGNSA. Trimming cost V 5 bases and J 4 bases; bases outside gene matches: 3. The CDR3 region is CASSAGQATGELFF. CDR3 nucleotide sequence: TGTGCCAGCAGCGCGGGACAGGCCACCGGGGAGCTGTTTTTT.